Only a few counts were recorded for the clone carrying this T cell receptor (beta chain). As yet, its antigen is unknown. CDR1 and CDR2 from the germline V gene are SGHTA and FQGNSA. The CDR3 runs 13 residues. V was shortened by 4 bases and J by 8 bases, with 12 bases between the two germline ends. TCRdb recomputed calls from the reads with MiXCR, one row per CDR3 protein. The sample consists of 570,000 or so distinct CDR3 sequences, roughly 43% of them appearing once. The data belong to a study of T cell repertoires in cytomegalovirus infection. Background on the study: TCR beta signatures that were public indicated CMV infection and matching HLA type.

The chain couples TRBV7-2 to TRBJ2-1; D ambiguous. This specimen consisted of cultured PBMCs, obtained from culture after CMV antigen stimulation. The sequence derives from a human donor in good health (CMV status not recorded). Some clones in this sample may be carry-over from other donors' samples. This CDR3 reads CASSSQTGDEQFF. The DNA for the CDR3 is TGTGCCAGCAGCTCACAGACTGGAGATGAGCAGTTCTTC.